This T cell receptor (beta chain) was recovered during a study of blood T cell repertoires in COVID-19. V shed 6 bases, J shed 3 bases, and the junction held 7 bases outside the gene matches. Per germline, CDR1 MNHEY and CDR2 SVGAGI. CDR3 length: 15 residues. Authors' analysis steps: Reference gene primer amplification yielded estimated nucleated cell counts. Profiled with immunoSEQ multiplex PCR; TCRdb holds only in-frame clones, not every one. V and J calls and clone size are copied from that table; D and trimming were computed from the DNA. The table has 60,000 to 70,000 clones, just over 85% seen once.

The origin of this receptor is a woman aged 80 or older with active COVID-19. The sample taken for sequencing was peripheral blood. The rearrangement uses TRBV6-5 and TRBJ2-3; 9 positions agree with TRBD2. In DNA form, the CDR3 reads TGTGCCAGCAGACAGCGGGGGGCCTTGACAGATACGCAGTATTTT. Protein: CASRQRGALTDTQYF.